The clone carrying this T cell receptor beta chain was counted a single time. Its antigen is not known. The sample carries other DNA sequences with the same CDR3. Primers: 60 Vbeta forward and 13 Jbeta reverse. Profiled with immunoSEQ multiplex PCR; TCRdb holds only in-frame clones, not every one. The data show about 190,000 clones, 70% to 80% seen once. The data belong to a study of cytomegalovirus exposure and HLA in healthy donors. Study background: Unique TCRs numbering some 93 million, obtained from HLA-typed donors, made up an early data release.

This CDR3 is built from 13 residues. From germline, CDR1 is SGHNT and CDR2 YYREEE (reference sequence). V gave up 0 bases and J gave up 5 bases, with 8 bases separating them. Study conclusions and caveats: There were reportedly fewer N-insertions in an Asian-associated ancestry cluster than the approximately 670-donor mean, in a later analysis.

The chain couples TRBV5-4 to TRBJ2-5, with D perhaps TRBD2 (6 bases). Sequencing was performed on PBMCs. The receptor was derived from a woman in her fifties or sixties in good health and CMV-seronegative. The chain's CDR3 is CASSLAGGETQYF. CDR3 in DNA: TGTGCCAGCAGCTTGGCTGGGGGGGAGACCCAGTACTTC.